Ten or more counts support the clone carrying this TCR beta chain. The antigen is not known. Germline V gene data show CDR1 as MNHEY and CDR2 as SVGAGI. V dropped 2 bases and J dropped 0 bases, with 16 bases sitting between them. The CDR3 totals 17 residues. From genomic DNA, two-round multiplex PCR was used to amplify TCR beta CDR3. Specific primers for each TRBV and TRBJ gene were what first-round PCR used. TCRdb analysed the multiplex PCR reads with MiXCR anew, one entry per CDR3 protein. Of approximately 30,000 distinct CDR3 sequences listed, about 30% are singletons. Peripheral blood, 4.5 to 7 milliliters per draw, was collected at each of two time points. This specimen comes from a study of prognosis after radiotherapy for stage I lung cancer. Study background: There were around 15 patients with newly diagnosed primary stage I lung tumors and about five patients with oligometastatic NSCLC after surgical resection of the primary tumor. Overall study results and limits: Gene usage of TRBV and TRBJ reportedly differed between patients with and without metastases. The tumor specificity of expanded TCR clones remained undetermined.

This TCR came from a donor over 45 with non-small cell lung cancer. The rearrangement links TRBV6-5 to TRBJ1-2, with D perhaps TRBD1 (6 bases). This specimen was PBMCs, taken before or after stereotactic body radiation therapy (not recorded which). As DNA, the CDR3 is TGTGCCAGCAGTTACGGGGGCCAAGGAAACGCTAACTATGGCTACACCTTC. The encoded protein is CASSYGGQGNANYGYTF.